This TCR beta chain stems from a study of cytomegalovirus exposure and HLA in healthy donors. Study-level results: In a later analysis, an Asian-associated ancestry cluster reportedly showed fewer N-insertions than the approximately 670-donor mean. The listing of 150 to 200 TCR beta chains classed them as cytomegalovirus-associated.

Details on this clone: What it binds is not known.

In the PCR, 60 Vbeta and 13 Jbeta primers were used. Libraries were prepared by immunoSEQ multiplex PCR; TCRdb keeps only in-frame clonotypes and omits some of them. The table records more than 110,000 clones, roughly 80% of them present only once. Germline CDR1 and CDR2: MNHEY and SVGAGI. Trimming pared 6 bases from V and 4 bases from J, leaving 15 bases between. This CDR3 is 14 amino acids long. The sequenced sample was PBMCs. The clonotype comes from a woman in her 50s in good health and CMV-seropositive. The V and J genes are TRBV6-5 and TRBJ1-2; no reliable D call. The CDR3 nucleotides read TGTGCCAGCAGGCCCCTCGAGGGAGGCTATGGCTACACCTTC. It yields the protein CASRPLEGGYGYTF.